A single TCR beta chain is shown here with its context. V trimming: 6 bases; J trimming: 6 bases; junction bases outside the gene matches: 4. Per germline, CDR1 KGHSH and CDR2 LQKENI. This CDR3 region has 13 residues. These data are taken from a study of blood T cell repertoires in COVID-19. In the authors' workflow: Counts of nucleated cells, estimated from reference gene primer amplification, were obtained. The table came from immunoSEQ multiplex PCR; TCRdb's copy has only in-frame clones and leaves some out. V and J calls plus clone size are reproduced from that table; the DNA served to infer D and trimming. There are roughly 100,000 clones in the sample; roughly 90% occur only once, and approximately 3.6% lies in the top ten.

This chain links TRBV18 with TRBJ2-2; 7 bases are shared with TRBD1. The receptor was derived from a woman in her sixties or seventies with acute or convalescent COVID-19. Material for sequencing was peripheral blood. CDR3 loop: CASSRTGSGELFF. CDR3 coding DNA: TGTGCCAGCTCCCGGACAGGTTCCGGGGAGCTGTTTTTT.